This T cell receptor beta chain is from a study of blood T cells in healthy people across ages. In the case of this clonotype: The antigen remains unidentified.

Trimming cost V 1 base and J 0 bases; bases outside gene matches: 4. This CDR3 region has 16 residues. CDR1 and CDR2 (germline): DFQATT, SNEGSKA (reference sequence). Primers used in a second PCR of roughly 6 to 11 cycles were a sample-barcoded 5' primer and a J-beta primer mix. Every single cDNA molecule received a tag from a template-switch adaptor with 12 random nucleotides. A single record per CDR3 protein comes from TCRdb applying MiXCR to the 5' RACE reads. The sample contains 1.2 million to 1.5 million distinct CDR3 sequences, 42% of which appear only once. Points from the study as a whole: In long-lived donors, naive CD4+ cell counts and diversity exceeded those of aged donors. The recorded TCR beta diversity per million T cells decreased in a roughly linear manner with age.

This chain links TRBV20-1 with TRBJ2-7; 12 nucleotides align to TRBD2. This receptor was taken from a woman aged 18-29 years in good health. Sequenced material: blood. The chain's CDR3 is CSARGGTSGYSYEQYF. The CDR3, as DNA: TGCAGTGCTAGAGGAGGGACTAGCGGGTACTCCTACGAGCAGTACTTC.